Sequencing of this T cell receptor beta chain was carried out in a study of blood T cell repertoires in COVID-19 (dated by TCRdb to 2018 to 2021). Looking at the study overall: The collaborator samples originated in the United States, Italy and Spain and spanned the acute and convalescent phases of COVID-19. The prospective study material was composed of cDNA or gDNA derived from T cells, B-cell-depleted T cells, or PBMCs. The sample metadata nearly always contained a de-identified subject ID, COVID-19 status, age in years and sex. The repertoires were released in a freely available public database meant as a resource for research on the immune response to SARS-CoV-2. Where HLA class I and class II types were available, the types were taken from metadata supplied by the sample provider, not from assay-based typing. Deeply sampled blood TCRbeta repertoires from subjects exposed to, actively infected with, or recovered from COVID-19 were included in the dataset. The samples were drawn from two sources: the first 160 participants of the ongoing ImmuneRACE study, and fewer than 1,500 subjects contributed by 6 global collaborators.

Each collaborating institution followed its own protocols to collect whole blood in K2EDTA tubes. Collaborator samples were shipped for TCRbeta analysis as frozen whole blood, isolated PBMCs, or DNA extracted from either sample type. Overall results and qualifications from the work: Clinical and demographic metadata were provided uncurated, with the amount varying by source and participant.

This clone was observed once. The antigen this receptor binds is unknown. Base qualities are not provided; no much larger clone lies one nucleotide away. The CDR3 runs 18 amino acids, cysteine and phenylalanine included. Here the CDR3 DNA is all that survives: 54 bases in frame from base 1. The CDR1 and CDR2 encoded by the germline V gene are KGHSH and LQKENI. The germline V end is reduced by 3 bases and the J end by 2 bases; junction bases left unmatched: 11. TCRbeta CDR3 regions were amplified from genomic DNA using the immunoSEQ Assay, a bias-controlled multiplex PCR. Turning to the authors' computational methods: The number of nucleated cells in each sample was estimated from the amplification of reference gene primers within the assay. Sequence reads were collapsed and filtered to measure the absolute abundance of every unique TCRbeta CDR3 rearrangement. For each sample, productive Simpson clonality was calculated as the square root of Simpson's diversity index across productive rearrangements. TCRdb's version of the immuneACCESS table is confined to in-frame rearrangements and falls short of the full clone set. An unresolved V gene accounts for under half of the shortfall where checked; the remainder is of unknown origin. For V, J and clone size, that table is used; D and trimming come from the DNA. For this sample there are 150,000 or so clones; about 90% appear just once. The top ten constitute less than 0.6% of the sample.

The TCR was taken from a man aged 45-60 years with acute or convalescent COVID-19. The V and J genes are TRBV18 and TRBJ2-1; 9 bases in between match TRBD1. Sequenced material: peripheral blood. The CDR3 loop reads CASSPPGENRGPYNEQFF. Read as DNA, the sequence is TGTGCCAGCTCACCTCCGGGGGAGAACAGGGGGCCCTACAATGAGCAGTTCTTC.